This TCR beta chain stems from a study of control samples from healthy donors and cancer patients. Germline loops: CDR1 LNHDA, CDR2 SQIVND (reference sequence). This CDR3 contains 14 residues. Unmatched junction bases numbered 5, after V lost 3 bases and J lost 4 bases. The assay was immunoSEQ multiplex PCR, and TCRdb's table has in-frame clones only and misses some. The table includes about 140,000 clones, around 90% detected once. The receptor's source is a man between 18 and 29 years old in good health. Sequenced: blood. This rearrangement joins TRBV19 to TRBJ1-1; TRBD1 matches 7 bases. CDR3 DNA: TGTGCCAGTAGTATCTCGGACAGGAGCACTGAAGCTTTCTTT. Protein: CASSISDRSTEAFF.